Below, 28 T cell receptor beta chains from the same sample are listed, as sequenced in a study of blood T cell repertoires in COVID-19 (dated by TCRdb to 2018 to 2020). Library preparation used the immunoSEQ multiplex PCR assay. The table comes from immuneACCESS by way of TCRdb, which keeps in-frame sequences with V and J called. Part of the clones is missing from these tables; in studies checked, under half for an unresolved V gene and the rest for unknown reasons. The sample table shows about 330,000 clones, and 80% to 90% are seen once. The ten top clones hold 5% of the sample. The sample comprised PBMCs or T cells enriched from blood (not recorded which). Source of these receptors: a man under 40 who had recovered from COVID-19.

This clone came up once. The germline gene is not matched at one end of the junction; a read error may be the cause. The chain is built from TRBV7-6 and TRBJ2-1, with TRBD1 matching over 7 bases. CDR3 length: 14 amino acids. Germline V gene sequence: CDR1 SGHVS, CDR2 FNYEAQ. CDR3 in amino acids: CASSLGGQFNEQFF. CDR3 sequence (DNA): TGTGCCAGCAGTTTAGGGGGACAGTTCAATGAGCAGTTCTTC.

The CDR3 here is CASSPHGQPNQPQHF. The CDR3 DNA sequence: TGCGCCAGCAGCCCACACGGACAGCCGAATCAGCCCCAGCATTTT. The V and J genes are TRBV5-1 and TRBJ1-5, with a possible D match to TRBD1 (6 bases). Trimming stripped 4 bases from V and 4 bases from J, with 15 bases between. The CDR3 sequence is 15 residues long. Germline values: CDR1 SGHRS, CDR2 YFSETQ.

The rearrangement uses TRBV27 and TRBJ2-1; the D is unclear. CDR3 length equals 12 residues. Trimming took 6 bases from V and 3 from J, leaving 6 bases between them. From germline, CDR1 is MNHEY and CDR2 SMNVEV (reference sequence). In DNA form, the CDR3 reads TGTGCCAGCAGCTCAGTCTACAATGAGCAGTTCTTC. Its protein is CASSSVYNEQFF.

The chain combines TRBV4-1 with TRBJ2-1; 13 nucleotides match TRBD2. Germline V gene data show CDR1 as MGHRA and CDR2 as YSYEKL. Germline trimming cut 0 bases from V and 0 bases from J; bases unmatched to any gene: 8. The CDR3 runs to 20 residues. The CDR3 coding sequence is TGCGCCAGCAGCCAAGATTTGGGACTAGCGGGGCTTAACTCCTACAATGAGCAGTTCTTC. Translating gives CASSQDLGLAGLNSYNEQFF.

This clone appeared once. The CDR3 here is CASNDRTEVYEQYF. As DNA, the CDR3 is TGCGCCAGCAACGACAGGACCGAGGTCTACGAGCAGTACTTC. The V gene is TRBV10-2, the J gene TRBJ2-7, with D possibly TRBD1 on 6 matching bases. Germline CDR1 WSHSY, CDR2 SAAADI. CDR3 length: 14 residues. Trimming shortened V by 7 bases and J by 3 bases, and 16 bases separated the two germline ends.

The CDR3 reads CASSTGTGSIYNEQFF. The DNA for the CDR3 is TGTGCCAGCAGCACGGGGACAGGGAGTATCTACAATGAGCAGTTCTTC. The V call is TRBV21-1, the J call TRBJ2-1; the DNA was not used to check the table's D call, TRBD1. TRBV21-1 is annotated as a pseudogene. The CDR3 has 16 amino acids.

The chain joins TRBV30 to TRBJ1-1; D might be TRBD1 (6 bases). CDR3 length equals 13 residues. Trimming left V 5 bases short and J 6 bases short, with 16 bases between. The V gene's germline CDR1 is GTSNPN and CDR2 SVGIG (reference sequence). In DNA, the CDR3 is TGTGCCTGGGGTGACTTAGGGACACCTGAAGCTTTCTTT. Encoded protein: CAWGDLGTPEAFF.

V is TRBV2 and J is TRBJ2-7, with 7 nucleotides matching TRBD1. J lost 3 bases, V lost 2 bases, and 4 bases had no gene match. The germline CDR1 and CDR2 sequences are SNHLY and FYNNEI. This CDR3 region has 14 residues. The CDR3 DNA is TGTGCCAGCAGTGAAAGGGCAGGGGGCTACGAGCAGTACTTC. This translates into CASSERAGGYEQYF.

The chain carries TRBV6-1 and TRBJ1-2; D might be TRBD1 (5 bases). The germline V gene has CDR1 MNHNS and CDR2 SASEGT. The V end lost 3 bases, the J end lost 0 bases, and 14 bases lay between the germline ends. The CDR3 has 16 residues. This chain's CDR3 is CASSDLWGGSNYGYTF. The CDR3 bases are TGTGCCAGCAGTGACCTTTGGGGGGGGTCTAACTATGGCTACACCTTC.

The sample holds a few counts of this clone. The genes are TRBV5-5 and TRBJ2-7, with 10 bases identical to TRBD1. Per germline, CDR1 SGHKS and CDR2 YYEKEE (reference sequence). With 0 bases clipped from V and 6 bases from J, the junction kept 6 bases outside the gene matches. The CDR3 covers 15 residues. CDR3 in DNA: TGTGCCAGCAGCTTGGTGATGGGACAGGGGATCGAGCAGTACTTC. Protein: CASSLVMGQGIEQYF.

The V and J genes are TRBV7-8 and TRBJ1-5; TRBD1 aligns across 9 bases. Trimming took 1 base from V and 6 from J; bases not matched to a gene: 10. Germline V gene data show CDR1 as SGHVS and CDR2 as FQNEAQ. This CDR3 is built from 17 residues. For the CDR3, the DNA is TGTGCCAGCAGCTTAGAATCCGGGACAGGGTGGGCTCAGCCCCAGCATTTT. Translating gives CASSLESGTGWAQPQHF.

The CDR3 region is CASSPFLTVPNYGYTF. The CDR3 DNA follows: TGTGCCAGCAGCCCTTTTTTGACAGTTCCTAACTATGGCTACACCTTC. This chain joins TRBV7-9 and TRBJ1-2, with TRBD1 as a possible D gene (5 bases). Germline CDR1 SEHNR, CDR2 FQNEAQ (reference sequence). Trimming took 5 bases from V and 0 from J, leaving 16 bases between them. CDR3 length: 16 residues.

As DNA, the CDR3 is TGTGCCAGCATAGGTTCTGGGGTCGGGACAGGGGATTCACCCCTCCACTTT. Translated: CASIGSGVGTGDSPLHF. The chain employs TRBV28 and TRBJ1-6; 10 bases match TRBD1. The CDR3 covers 17 residues. CDR1 MDHEN and CDR2 SYDVKM come from the germline V gene. The ends lost 7 bases at V and 8 bases at J; junction bases unmatched: 14. The full variable domain, rest sourced from reference TRBV28 and TRBJ1-6, is DVKVTQSSRYLVKRTGEKVFLECVQDMDHENMFWYRQDPGLGLRLIYFSYDVKMKEKGDIPEGYSVSREKKERFSLILESASTNQTSMYLCASIGSGVGTGDSPLHFGNGTRLTVT.

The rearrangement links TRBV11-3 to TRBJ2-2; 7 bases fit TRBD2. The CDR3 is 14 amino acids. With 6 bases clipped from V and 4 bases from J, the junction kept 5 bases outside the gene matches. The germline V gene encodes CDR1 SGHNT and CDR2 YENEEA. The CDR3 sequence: CASSLTSVTGELFF. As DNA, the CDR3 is TGTGCCAGCAGTCTTACTAGCGTCACCGGGGAGCTGTTTTTT.

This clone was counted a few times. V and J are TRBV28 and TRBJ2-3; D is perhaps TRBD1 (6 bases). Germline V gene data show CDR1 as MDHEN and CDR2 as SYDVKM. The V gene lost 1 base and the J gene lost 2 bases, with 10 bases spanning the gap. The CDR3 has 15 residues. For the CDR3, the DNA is TGTGCCAGCAGTTTATCGACAGGAAACACAGATACGCAGTATTTT. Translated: CASSLSTGNTDTQYF.

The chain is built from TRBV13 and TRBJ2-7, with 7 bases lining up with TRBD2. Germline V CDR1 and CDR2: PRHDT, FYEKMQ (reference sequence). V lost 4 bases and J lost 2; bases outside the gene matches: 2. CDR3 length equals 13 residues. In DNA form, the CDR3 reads TGTGCCAGCAGCTCCCGGGGGGCCTACGAGCAGTACTTC. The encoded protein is CASSSRGAYEQYF.

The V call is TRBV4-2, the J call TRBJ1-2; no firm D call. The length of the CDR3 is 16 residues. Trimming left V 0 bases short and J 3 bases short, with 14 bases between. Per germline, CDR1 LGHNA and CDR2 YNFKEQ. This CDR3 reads CASSQDSEGKDYGYTF. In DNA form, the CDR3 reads TGTGCCAGCAGCCAAGATAGTGAGGGAAAGGACTATGGCTACACCTTC.

CDR3 sequence (DNA): TGTGCCAGCAGTTTGATCGGGACAGGGTCCACCTACGAGCAGTACTTC. It encodes CASSLIGTGSTYEQYF. The chain recombines TRBV27 with TRBJ2-7, with 9 bases that match TRBD1. Germline CDR1 MNHEY, CDR2 SMNVEV (reference sequence). This CDR3 comprises 16 residues. V lost 3 bases, J lost 2 bases, and 8 bases stayed unmatched.

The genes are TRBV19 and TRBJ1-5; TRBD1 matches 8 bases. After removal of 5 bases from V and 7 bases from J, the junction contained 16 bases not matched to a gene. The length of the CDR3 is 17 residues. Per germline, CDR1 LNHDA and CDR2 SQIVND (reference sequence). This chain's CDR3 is CASSHPLGQGSSQPQHF. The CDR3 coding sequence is TGTGCCAGTAGTCACCCCTTAGGACAGGGCTCTTCGCAGCCCCAGCATTTT. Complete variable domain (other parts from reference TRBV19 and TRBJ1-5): DGGITQSPKYLFRKEGQNVTLSCEQNLNHDAMYWYRQDPGQGLRLIYYSQIVNDFQKGDIAEGYSVSREKKESFPLTVTSAQKNPTAFYLCASSHPLGQGSSQPQHFGDGTRLSIL.

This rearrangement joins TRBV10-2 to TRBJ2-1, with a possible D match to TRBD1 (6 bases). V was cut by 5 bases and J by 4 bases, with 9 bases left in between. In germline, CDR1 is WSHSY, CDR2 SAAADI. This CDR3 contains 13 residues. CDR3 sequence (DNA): TGCGCCAGCAGTCGGCAGGGGTACAATGAGCAGTTCTTC. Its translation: CASSRQGYNEQFF.

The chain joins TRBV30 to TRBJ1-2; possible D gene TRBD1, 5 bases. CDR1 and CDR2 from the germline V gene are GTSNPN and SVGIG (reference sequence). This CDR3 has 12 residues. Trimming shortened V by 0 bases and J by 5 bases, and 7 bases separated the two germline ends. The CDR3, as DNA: TGTGCCTGGAGTGTTCGGGGGTATGGCTACACCTTC. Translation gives CAWSVRGYGYTF. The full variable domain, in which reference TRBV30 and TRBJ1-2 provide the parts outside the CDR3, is SQTIHQWPATLVQPVGSPLSLECTVEGTSNPNLYWYRQAAGRGLQLLFYSVGIGQISSEVPQNLSASRPQDRQFILSSKKLLLSDSGFYLCAWSVRGYGYTFGSGTRLTVV.

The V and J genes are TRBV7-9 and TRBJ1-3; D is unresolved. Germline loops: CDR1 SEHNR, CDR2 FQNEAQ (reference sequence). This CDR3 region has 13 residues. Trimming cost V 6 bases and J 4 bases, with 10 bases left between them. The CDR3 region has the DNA TGTGCCAGCAGTGGCCCGGGAGGAAACACCATATATTTT. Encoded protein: CASSGPGGNTIYF.

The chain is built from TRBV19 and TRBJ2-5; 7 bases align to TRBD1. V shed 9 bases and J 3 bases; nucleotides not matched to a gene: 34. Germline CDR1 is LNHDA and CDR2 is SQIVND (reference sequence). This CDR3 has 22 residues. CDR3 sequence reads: CAREIGTVYIFGWPWGKETQYF. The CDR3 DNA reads TGTGCCAGGGAAATCGGGACAGTATACATTTTTGGGTGGCCCTGGGGTAAAGAGACCCAGTACTTC.

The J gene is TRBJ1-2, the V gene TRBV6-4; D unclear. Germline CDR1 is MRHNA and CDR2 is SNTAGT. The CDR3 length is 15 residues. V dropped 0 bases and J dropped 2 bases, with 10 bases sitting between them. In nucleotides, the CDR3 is TGTGCCAGCAGTGACTCTCGGGGTATGAACTATGGCTACACCTTC. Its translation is CASSDSRGMNYGYTF.

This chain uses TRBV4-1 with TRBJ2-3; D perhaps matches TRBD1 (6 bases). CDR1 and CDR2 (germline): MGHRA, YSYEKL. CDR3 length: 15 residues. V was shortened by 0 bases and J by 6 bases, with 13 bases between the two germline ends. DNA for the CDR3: TGCGCCAGCAGCCAAGAAAGTCGGCAGGGGGATACGCAGTATTTT. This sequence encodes CASSQESRQGDTQYF.

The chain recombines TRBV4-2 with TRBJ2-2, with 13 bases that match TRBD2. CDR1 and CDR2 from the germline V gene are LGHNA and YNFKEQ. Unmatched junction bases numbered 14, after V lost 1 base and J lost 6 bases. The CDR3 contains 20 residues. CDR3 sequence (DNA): TGTGCCAGCAGCCAAGTCACTAGCGGGGGGGCCGGGGGCAGGCCCGGGGAGCTGTTTTTT. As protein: CASSQVTSGGAGGRPGELFF.

CDR3 in amino acids: CAWTLGQGYQPQHF. The CDR3 DNA reads as TGTGCCTGGACTTTAGGACAGGGTTATCAGCCCCAGCATTTT. The chain couples TRBV30 to TRBJ1-5; 8 bases align to TRBD1. From germline, CDR1 is GTSNPN and CDR2 SVGIG (reference sequence). The CDR3 runs 14 residues. V dropped 4 bases and J dropped 5; count of bases not matched to a gene: 7.

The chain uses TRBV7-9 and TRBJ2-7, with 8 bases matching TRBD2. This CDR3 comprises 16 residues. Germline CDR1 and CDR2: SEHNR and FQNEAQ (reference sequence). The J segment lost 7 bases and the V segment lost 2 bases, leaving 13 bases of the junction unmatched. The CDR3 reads CASSLIRGGSRGEQYF. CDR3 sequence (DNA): TGTGCCAGCAGCTTAATCCGGGGGGGCTCCCGGGGGGAGCAGTACTTC.